These 12 T cell receptor beta chains were sequenced from one sample in a study of T cell responses to AZD1222 COVID-19 vaccine. The data were produced by immunoSEQ multiplex PCR, yet TCRdb's version contains in-frame clones alone and is incomplete. This sample has roughly 87,000 clones; 89% occur once, and the top ten carry 5.5%. The sample was peripheral blood, taken 28 days after the second AZD1222 dose. These receptors came from an adult who received the AZD1222 COVID-19 vaccine.

This clone was observed once. This chain uses TRBV7-3 with TRBJ1-2; D possibly corresponds to TRBD1 (5 bases). This CDR3 has 13 residues. Deletions cut 5 bases from V and 2 bases from J, with 9 bases between. CDR1 is SGHTA and CDR2 is FQGTGA in the germline V gene. This CDR3 reads CASSAGPNYGYTF. In nucleotides, the CDR3 is TGTGCCAGCAGCGCGGGACCCAACTATGGCTACACCTTC.

The J gene is TRBJ1-1, the V gene TRBV10-1, with 9 bases identical to TRBD1. CDR1 is WNHNN, CDR2 SYGVQD, per germline (reference sequence). This CDR3 is 14 amino acids long. J was trimmed by 11 bases and V by 3 bases; bases with no gene match: 10. Here the CDR3 reads CASSERQGEPGAFF. CDR3 nucleotides: TGCGCCAGCAGTGAAAGACAGGGGGAGCCGGGGGCTTTCTTT.

The chain is built from TRBV19 and TRBJ1-1, with 9 bases matching TRBD1. Germline V gene sequence: CDR1 LNHDA, CDR2 SQIVND (reference sequence). The CDR3 is 13 residues long. V lost 6 bases to trimming and J lost 4 bases; unmatched junction nucleotides: 3. In DNA, the CDR3 is TGTGCCAGTAGAGGACAGGGGACCACTGAAGCTTTCTTT. Translation: CASRGQGTTEAFF.

For the CDR3, the DNA is TGTGCCAGCAGTTCGACAGGCCGACAAGAGACCCAGTACTTC. Translated, it gives CASSSTGRQETQYF. The rearrangement joins TRBV5-6 to TRBJ2-5, with D possibly matching TRBD1 (6 bases). The CDR3 has 14 residues. Trimming took off 5 bases at V and 2 bases at J, with 13 bases between the two ends. Germline CDR1 reads SGHDT; CDR2 reads YYEEEE. Using reference TRBV5-6 and TRBJ2-5 for the parts outside the CDR3, the full variable domain is DAGVTQSPTHLIKTRGQQVTLRCSPKSGHDTVSWYQQALGQGPQFIFQYYEEEERQRGNFPDRFSGHQFPNYSSELNVNALLLGDSALYLCASSSTGRQETQYFGPGTRLLVL.

The rearrangement links TRBV5-1 to TRBJ1-1; D call uncertain. This CDR3 has 14 amino acids. The V gene lost 0 bases and the J gene lost 6 bases, with 12 bases spanning the gap. Germline V lookup: CDR1 SGHRS, CDR2 YFSETQ. In DNA form, the CDR3 reads TGCGCCAGCAGCTTGGAGTCCGGCTTCGCTGAAGCTTTCTTT. Protein sequence: CASSLESGFAEAFF.

V is TRBV5-1 and J is TRBJ1-6, with 8 bases lining up with TRBD1. The CDR3 spans 16 residues. From germline, CDR1 is SGHRS and CDR2 YFSETQ. V was pared by 2 bases and J by 7 bases, with 8 bases of the junction left unmatched. The DNA of the CDR3 is TGCGCCAGCAGCTTTGGTGACAGGGGAAAAAATTCACCCCTCCACTTT. It is translated as CASSFGDRGKNSPLHF.

The rearrangement links TRBV6-5 to TRBJ1-1; a weak D match, TRBD1 (6 bases). The CDR3 has 14 amino acids. The V end was cut by 4 bases, the J end by 0 bases, with 9 bases between. The germline CDR1 and CDR2 sequences are MNHEY and SVGAGI. Here the CDR3 reads CASSSQGMNTEAFF. The CDR3 DNA sequence: TGTGCCAGCAGTTCCCAGGGGATGAACACTGAAGCTTTCTTT.

V and J are TRBV28 and TRBJ1-1; tentatively, D is TRBD1 (6 bases). With 8 bases removed from V and 2 bases from J, the gap between germline ends came to 18 bases. In germline, CDR1 is MDHEN, CDR2 SYDVKM. The CDR3 sequence is 15 residues long. The CDR3 loop is CASPPDRLRNTEAFF. CDR3 bases: TGTGCCAGCCCCCCCGACAGGCTGCGAAACACTGAAGCTTTCTTT.

The gene calls are TRBV21-1 and TRBJ2-3; the table's D call, TRBD1, was not checked against the DNA. TRBV21-1 is a pseudogene. The CDR3 covers 15 residues. The CDR3 region has the DNA TGTGCCAGCAGCCGCCCGAGAAGGGGCGAATATACGCAGTATTTT. Residues: CASSRPRRGEYTQYF.

The chain joins TRBV10-3 to TRBJ2-7; D not resolved. This CDR3 is built from 16 residues. Germline CDR1 is ENHRY and CDR2 is SYGVKD. Trimming stripped 0 bases from V and 5 bases from J, with 17 bases between. The CDR3 loop reads CAISESLSRSLNEQYF. CDR3 DNA sequence: TGTGCCATCAGTGAGTCTTTGAGTCGTAGTTTGAACGAGCAGTACTTC.

The CDR3 bases are TGTGCCAGCAGCTATACAGGGTCGGGTGGCTACACCTTC. Translated, it gives CASSYTGSGGYTF. The J gene is TRBJ1-2, the V gene TRBV7-2; D is possibly TRBD1 (6 bases). Trimming removed 4 bases at V and 7 bases at J, with 13 bases between. Germline CDR1 and CDR2: SGHTA and FQGNSA. The CDR3 sequence is 13 residues long. Based on the CDR3 plus reference TRBV7-2 and TRBJ1-2, the full variable domain is GAGVSQSPSNKVTEKGKDVELRCDPISGHTALYWYRQSLGQGLEFLIYFQGNSAPDKSGLPSDRFSAERTGGSVSTLTIQRTQQEDSAVYLCASSYTGSGGYTFGSGTRLTVV.

The chain employs TRBV7-9 and TRBJ2-7; 8 nucleotides align to TRBD2. Germline V gene lookup returns CDR1 SEHNR and CDR2 FQNEAQ (reference sequence). J was trimmed by 6 bases and V by 5 bases; bases with no gene match: 9. The CDR3 contains 14 residues. The CDR3 spells CASSAPTSVGEQYF. CDR3 DNA: TGTGCCAGCAGCGCACCGACTAGCGTCGGCGAGCAGTACTTC.